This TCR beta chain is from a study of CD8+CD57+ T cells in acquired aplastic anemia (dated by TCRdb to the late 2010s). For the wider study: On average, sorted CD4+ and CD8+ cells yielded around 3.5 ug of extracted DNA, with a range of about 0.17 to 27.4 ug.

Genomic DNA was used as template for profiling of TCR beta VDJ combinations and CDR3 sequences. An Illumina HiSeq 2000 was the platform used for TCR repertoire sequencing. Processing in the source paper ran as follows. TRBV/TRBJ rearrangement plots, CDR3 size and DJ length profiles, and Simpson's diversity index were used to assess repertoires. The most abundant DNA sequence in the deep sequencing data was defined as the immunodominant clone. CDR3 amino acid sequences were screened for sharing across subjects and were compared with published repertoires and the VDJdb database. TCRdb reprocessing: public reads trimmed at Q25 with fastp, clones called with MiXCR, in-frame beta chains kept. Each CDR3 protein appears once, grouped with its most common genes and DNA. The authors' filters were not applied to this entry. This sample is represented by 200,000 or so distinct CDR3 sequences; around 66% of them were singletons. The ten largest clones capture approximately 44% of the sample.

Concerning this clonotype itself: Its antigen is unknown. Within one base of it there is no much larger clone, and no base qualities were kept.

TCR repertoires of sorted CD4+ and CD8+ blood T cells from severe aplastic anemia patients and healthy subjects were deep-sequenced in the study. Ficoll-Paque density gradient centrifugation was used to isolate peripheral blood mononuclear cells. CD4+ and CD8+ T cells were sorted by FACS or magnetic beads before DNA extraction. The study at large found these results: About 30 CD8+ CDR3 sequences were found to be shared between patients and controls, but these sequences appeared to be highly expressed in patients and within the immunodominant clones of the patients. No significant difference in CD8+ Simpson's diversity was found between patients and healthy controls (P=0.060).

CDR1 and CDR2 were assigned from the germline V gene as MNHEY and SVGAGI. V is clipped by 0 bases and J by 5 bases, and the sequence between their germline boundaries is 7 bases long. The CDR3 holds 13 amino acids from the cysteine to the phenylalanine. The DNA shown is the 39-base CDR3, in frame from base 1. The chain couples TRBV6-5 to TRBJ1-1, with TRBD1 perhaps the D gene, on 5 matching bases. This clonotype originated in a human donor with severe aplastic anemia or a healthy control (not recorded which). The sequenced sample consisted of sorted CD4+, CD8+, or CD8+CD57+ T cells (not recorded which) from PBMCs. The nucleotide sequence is TGTGCCAGCAGTTACTCTCCAGGGACTGAAGCTTTCTTT. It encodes CASSYSPGTEAFF.